This T cell receptor (beta chain) appears in the sequencing data of a study of cytomegalovirus exposure and HLA in healthy donors. As for the study in general: In an earlier analysis, 90 million to 120 million unique TCR beta sequences were found from some 200 million T cells. Study findings and constraints: The study carried out a later analysis of TCR beta sequences. It associated some 17,000 of them with specific HLA alleles at a false discovery rate of 0.05. Presence/absence results assume similar sequencing depth per donor, which may not hold.

With respect to this clone: Its antigen is not identified.

The PCR had 60 Vbeta and 13 Jbeta primers. Sequencing used immunoSEQ multiplex PCR; TCRdb keeps in-frame clones, though not all of them. The sample holds hundreds of thousands of clones; about 77% are singletons and the top ten take approximately 1.7%. V shed 8 bases and J shed 7 bases, with 9 bases lying between them. The CDR3 has 11 amino acids. Germline CDR1 and CDR2: SNHLY and FYNNEI. Material: PBMCs. The chain recombines TRBV2 with TRBJ2-1; no clear D gene. This clonotype was sampled from a young woman in good health and CMV-seronegative. The CDR3 bases are TGTGCCAGCGAGGTTAGGAATGAGCAGTTCTTC. Amino acid sequence: CASEVRNEQFF.